This T cell receptor (beta chain) was documented in a study of T cell responses to AZD1222 COVID-19 vaccine. General study points: Baseline antibody screening turned up just six or seven seropositive AZD1222 recipients.

This clone is a singleton in its sample. Its target is unknown. This CDR3 region has 14 residues. Pooled in the analysis were second doses at about 4 or about 12 weeks. Generated by immunoSEQ multiplex PCR, the TCRdb table keeps only in-frame clones and is missing some. The data contain 250,000 to 300,000 clones, around 93% of them seen just once; the ten biggest clones take up approximately 0.52%. The TCR sequence derives from an adult who received the AZD1222 COVID-19 vaccine. Sequencing used peripheral blood, obtained 28 days after the second AZD1222 dose. The V gene is TRBV21-1, the J gene TRBJ2-7; no DNA check was done on the table's D call, TRBD2. TRBV21-1 constitutes a pseudogene. CDR3: CASSKVERKDEQYF. The CDR3 DNA reads as TGTGCCAGCAGCAAAGTGGAGCGGAAGGACGAGCAGTACTTC.